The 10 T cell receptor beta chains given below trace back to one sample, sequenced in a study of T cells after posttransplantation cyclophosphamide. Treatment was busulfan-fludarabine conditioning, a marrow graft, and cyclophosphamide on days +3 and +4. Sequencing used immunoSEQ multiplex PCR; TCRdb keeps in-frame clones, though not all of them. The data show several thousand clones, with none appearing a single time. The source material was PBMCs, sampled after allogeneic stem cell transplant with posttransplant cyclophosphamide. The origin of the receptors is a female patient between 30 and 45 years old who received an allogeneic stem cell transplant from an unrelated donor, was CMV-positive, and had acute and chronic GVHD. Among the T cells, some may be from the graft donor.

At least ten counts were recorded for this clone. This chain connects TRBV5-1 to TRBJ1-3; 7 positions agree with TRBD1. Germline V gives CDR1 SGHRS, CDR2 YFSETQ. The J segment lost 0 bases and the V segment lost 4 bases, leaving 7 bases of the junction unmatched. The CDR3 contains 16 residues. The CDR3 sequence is CASSPQGTVSGNTIYF. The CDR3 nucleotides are TGCGCCAGCAGCCCCCAGGGGACAGTCTCTGGAAACACCATATATTTT.

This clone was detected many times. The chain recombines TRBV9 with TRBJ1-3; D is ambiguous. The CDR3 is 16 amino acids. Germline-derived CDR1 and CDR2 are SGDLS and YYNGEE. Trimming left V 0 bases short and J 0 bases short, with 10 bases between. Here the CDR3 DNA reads TGTGCCAGCAGCGTAGGTGAAACCGGCTCTGGAAACACCATATATTTT. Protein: CASSVGETGSGNTIYF.

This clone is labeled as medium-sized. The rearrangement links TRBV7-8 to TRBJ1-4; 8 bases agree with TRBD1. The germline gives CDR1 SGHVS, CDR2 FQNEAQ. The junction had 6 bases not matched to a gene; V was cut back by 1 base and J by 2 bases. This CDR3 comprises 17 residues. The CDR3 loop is CASSLGQGAPTNEKLFF. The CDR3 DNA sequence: TGTGCCAGCAGCTTAGGGCAGGGGGCGCCGACTAATGAAAAACTGTTTTTT.

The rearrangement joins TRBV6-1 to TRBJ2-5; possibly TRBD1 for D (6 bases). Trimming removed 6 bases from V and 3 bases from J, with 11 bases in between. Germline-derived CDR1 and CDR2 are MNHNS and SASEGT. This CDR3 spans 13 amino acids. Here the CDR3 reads CASSPDREETQYF. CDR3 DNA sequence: TGTGCCAGCAGCCCGGACAGAGAAGAGACCCAGTACTTC.

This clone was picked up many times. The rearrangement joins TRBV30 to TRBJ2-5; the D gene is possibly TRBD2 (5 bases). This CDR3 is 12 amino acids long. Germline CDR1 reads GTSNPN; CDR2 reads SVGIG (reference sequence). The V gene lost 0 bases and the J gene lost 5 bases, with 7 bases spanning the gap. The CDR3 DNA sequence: TGTGCCTGGAGTGTACGGAGGGAGACCCAGTACTTC. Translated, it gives CAWSVRRETQYF.

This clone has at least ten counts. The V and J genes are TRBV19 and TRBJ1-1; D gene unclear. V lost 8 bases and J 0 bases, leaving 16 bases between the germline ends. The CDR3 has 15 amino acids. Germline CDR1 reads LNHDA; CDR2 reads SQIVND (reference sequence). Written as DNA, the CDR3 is TGTGCCAGTCACGCGGCGGGTAGGATGAACACTGAAGCTTTCTTT. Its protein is CASHAAGRMNTEAFF.

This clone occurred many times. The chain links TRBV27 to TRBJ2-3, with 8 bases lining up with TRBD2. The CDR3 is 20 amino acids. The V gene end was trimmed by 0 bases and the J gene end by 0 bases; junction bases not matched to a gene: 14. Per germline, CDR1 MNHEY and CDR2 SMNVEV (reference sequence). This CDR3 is CASSLSPGGRPGSSTDTQYF. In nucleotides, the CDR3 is TGTGCCAGCAGTTTATCCCCCGGCGGGAGGCCTGGATCTAGCACAGATACGCAGTATTTT.

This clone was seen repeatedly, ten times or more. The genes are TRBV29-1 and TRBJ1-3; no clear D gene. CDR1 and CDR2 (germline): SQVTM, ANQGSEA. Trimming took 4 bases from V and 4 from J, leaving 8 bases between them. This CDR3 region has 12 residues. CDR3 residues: CSVVGGGNTIYF. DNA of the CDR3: TGCAGCGTTGTGGGAGGAGGAAACACCATATATTTT.

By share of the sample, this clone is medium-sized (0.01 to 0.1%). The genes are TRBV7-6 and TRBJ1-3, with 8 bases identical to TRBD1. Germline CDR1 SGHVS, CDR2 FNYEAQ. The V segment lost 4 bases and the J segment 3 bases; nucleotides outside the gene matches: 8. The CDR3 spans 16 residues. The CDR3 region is CASSYTTGEDGNTIYF. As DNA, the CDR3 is TGTGCCAGCAGCTACACGACAGGGGAGGATGGAAACACCATATATTTT.

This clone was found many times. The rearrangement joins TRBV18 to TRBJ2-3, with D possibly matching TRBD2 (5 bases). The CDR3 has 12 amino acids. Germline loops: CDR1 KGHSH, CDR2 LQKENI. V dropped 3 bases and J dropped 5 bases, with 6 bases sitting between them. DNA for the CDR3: TGTGCCAGCTCACCCCGGGGAGATACGCAGTATTTT. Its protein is CASSPRGDTQYF.